Sequencing of this TCR beta chain was carried out in a study of human T cells and chemical hapten exposure. Whole-study results and caveats: Counts of TCRs above 1 in 1000 frequency stayed unchanged with DPC sensitization.

Germline assignment: CDR1 MDHEN and CDR2 SYDVKM. CDR3 length equals 14 residues. V lost 4 bases to trimming and J lost 4 bases, with 13 bases between them. The study's library attached unique molecular identifiers to single cDNA molecules. TCRdb reanalysed the RACE reads using MiXCR and keeps one entry per CDR3 protein. The repertoire holds some 88,000 distinct CDR3 sequences, with approximately 11% as singletons. The time point here: patch test 2, 6 weeks after DPC sensitization. Treatment reported: therapeutic diphenylcyclopropenone sensitization with weekly scalp DPC. This clonotype appeared many times. The antigen remains undetermined.

This clonotype was sampled from a man in his forties with alopecia areata. Some clones in this sample may be carry-over from other donors' samples. Sequenced here: whole blood, sampled in connection with sensitization to the hapten diphenylcyclopropenone (DPC). The V and J genes are TRBV28 and TRBJ1-2, with a possible D match to TRBD1 (6 bases). The CDR3: CASSWGAGTYGYTF. The CDR3 bases are TGTGCCAGCAGTTGGGGGGCAGGGACCTATGGCTACACCTTC.